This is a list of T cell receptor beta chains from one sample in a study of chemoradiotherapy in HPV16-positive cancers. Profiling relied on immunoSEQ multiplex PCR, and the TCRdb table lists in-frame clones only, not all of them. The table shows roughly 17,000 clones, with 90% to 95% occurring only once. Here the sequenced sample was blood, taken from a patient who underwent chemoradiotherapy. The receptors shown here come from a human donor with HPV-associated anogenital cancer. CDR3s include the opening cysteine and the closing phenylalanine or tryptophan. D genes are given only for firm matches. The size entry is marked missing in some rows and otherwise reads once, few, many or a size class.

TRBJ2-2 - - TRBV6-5 TGTGCCAGCAGTTGGGACATCACCGGGGAGCTGTTTTTT CASSWDITGELFF
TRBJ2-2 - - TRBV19 TGTGCCAGTAGTAGGGCAGGGGGGGGCACCGGGGAGCTGTTTTTT CASSRAGGGTGELFF
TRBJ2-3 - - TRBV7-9 TGTGCCAGCAATTCGGGACGCAACACAGATACGCAGTATTTT CASNSGRNTDTQYF
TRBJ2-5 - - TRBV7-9 TGTGCCAGCAGGGGACCATCACAAGAGACCCAGTACTTC CASRGPSQETQYF
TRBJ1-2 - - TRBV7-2 TGTGCCAGCAGCTTAGGGACGGATCATACCTATGGCTACACCTTC CASSLGTDHTYGYTF
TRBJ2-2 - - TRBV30 TGTGCCTGGAGCGAGGTCTCCGGGGAGCTGTTTTTT CAWSEVSGELFF
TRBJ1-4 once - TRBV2 TGTGCCAGCAGTGAAACAGGCAGGGGTAAAGAAAAACTGTTTTTT CASSETGRGKEKLFF
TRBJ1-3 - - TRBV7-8 TGTGCCAGCAGAAGTCAGCTTGGAAACACCATATATTTT CASRSQLGNTIYF
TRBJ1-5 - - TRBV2 TGTGCCAGCAGTGTCTATAGCAATCAGCCCCAGCATTTT CASSVYSNQPQHF
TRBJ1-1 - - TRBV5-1 TGCGCCAGCAGCCTTGGGGGGGGGCTTGAAGCTTTCTTT CASSLGGGLEAFF
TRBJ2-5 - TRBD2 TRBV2 TGTGCCAGCAGCCTACTAGCGGTGTACCAAGAGACCCAGTACTTC CASSLLAVYQETQYF
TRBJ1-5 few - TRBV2 TGTGCCAGCAGCGAAAATTCGGGTCAGCCCCAGCATTTT CASSENSGQPQHF
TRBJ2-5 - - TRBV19 TGTGCCAGTAGTACCCGTGACAGGAGGCCTTCTGTGGGGGGGACCCAGTACTTC CASSTRDRRPSVGGTQYF
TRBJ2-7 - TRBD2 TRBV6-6 TGTGCCAGCAGTCCTAGCGGGCGGGTCTACGAGCAGTACTTC CASSPSGRVYEQYF
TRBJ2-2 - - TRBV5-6 TGTGCCAGCAGCATCGGGGGGCCGAGCGGGGAGCTGTTTTTT CASSIGGPSGELFF
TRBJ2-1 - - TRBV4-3 TGCGCCAGCAGCCTAAACGAATACAATGAGCAGTTCTTC CASSLNEYNEQFF
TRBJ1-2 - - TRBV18 TGTGCCAGCTCACCCGACAGATCCTATGGCTACACCTTC CASSPDRSYGYTF
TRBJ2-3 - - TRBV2 TGTGCCAGCGATAAGGGGTTTACAGATACGCAGTATTTT CASDKGFTDTQYF
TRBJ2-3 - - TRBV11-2 TGTGCCAGCAGCCAAGGAGACCCTAGCAGATCAAGCACAGATACGCAGTATTTT CASSQGDPSRSSTDTQYF
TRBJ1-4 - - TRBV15 TGTGCCACCAGCAGAGCACTGATTAATGAAAAACTGTTTTTT CATSRALINEKLFF
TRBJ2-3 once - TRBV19 TGTGCCAGTAGTACCCTGATACGGGGGGCACGAGATACGCAGTATTTT CASSTLIRGARDTQYF
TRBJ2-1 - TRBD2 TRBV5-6 TGTGCCAGCAGCCCCGGGGGGGGTTCTTATGAGCAGTTCTTC CASSPGGGSYEQFF
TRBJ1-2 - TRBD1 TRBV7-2 TGTGCCAGCAGCCGGGACAGCTACTATGGCTACACCTTC CASSRDSYYGYTF
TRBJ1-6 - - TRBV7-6 TGTGCCAGCAGCTTGTACTATAATTCACCCCTCCACTTT CASSLYYNSPLHF
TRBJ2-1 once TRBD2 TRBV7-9 TGTGCCAGCAGCCAAACTAGCGGGGGACCCTACAATGAGCAGTTCTTC CASSQTSGGPYNEQFF
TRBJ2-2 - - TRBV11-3 TGTGCCAGCAGATTCGGGTCTGCGACCACCGGGGAGCTGTTTTTT CASRFGSATTGELFF
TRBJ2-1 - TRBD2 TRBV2 TGTGCCAGCAGCCTGTACGGACTAGCGGGGGTCGAGCAGTTCTTC CASSLYGLAGVEQFF
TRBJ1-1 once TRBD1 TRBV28 TGTGCCAGCACCCAGGGGGGGGCTGGCGTGGCTTTCTTT CASTQGGAGVAFF
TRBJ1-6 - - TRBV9 TGTGCCAGCAGCGTTCGTAACAATAATTCACCCCTCCACTTT CASSVRNNNSPLHF
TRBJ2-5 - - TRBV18 TGTGCCAGCTCACCGTATGTACAAGAGACCCAGTACTTC CASSPYVQETQYF
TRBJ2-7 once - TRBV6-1 TGTGCCAGCAGTGAAATCACCGGGGACTACGAGCAGTACTTC CASSEITGDYEQYF
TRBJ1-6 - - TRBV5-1 TGCGCCAGCAGCTTGGGAGGGGTCTTAAATTCACCCCTCCACTTT CASSLGGVLNSPLHF
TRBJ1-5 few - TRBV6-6 TGTGCCAGCAGTTACTCAGGGGTTGGTCAGCCCCAGCATTTT CASSYSGVGQPQHF
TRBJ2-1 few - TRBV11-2 TGTGCCAGCAGCTTAGTACCGGGCGGGTACAATGAGCAGTTCTTC CASSLVPGGYNEQFF
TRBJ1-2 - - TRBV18 TGTGCCAGCTCACCATCCGTCTCTAACTATGGCTACACCTTC CASSPSVSNYGYTF
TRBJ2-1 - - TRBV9 TGTGCCAGCAGCGTAGACTCGGGGGCCTTCGAGTCTAATGAGCAGTTCTTC CASSVDSGAFESNEQFF
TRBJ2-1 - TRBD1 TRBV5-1 TGCGCCAGCAGCACCGGGACAGGGAGCAATGAGCAGTTCTTC CASSTGTGSNEQFF
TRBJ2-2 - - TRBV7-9 TGTGCCAGCAGCTTAGTCCGGACGTTCACCGGGGAGCTGTTTTTT CASSLVRTFTGELFF
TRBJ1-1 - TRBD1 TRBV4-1 TGCGCCAGCAGCCAAGATTACAGGGGAGGAACTGAAGCTTTCTTT CASSQDYRGGTEAFF
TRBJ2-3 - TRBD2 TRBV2 TGTGCCAGCAGTGAAGCGGCGGGGGGGCATGTAGTGAGGTATTTT CASSEAAGGHVVRYF
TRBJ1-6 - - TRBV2 TGTGCCAGCAGTGAACAAAGGGAATCACCCCTCCACTTT CASSEQRESPLHF
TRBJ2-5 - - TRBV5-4 TGTGCCAGCAGCCACGCCCCCGGACCCTTTCAAGAGACCCAGTACTTC CASSHAPGPFQETQYF
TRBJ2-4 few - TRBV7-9 TGTGCCAGCAGCTTAGGAGCGAAAGATAGTTGGGCCAAAAACATTCAGTACTTC CASSLGAKDSWAKNIQYF
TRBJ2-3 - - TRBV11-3 TGTGCCAGCAGCTTATCGGGGCTCCGAGATACGCAGTATTTT CASSLSGLRDTQYF
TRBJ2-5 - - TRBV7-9 TGTGCCAGCAGCTTAGAGGGGGAGGAGACCCAGTACTTC CASSLEGEETQYF
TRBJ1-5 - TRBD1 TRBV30 TGTGCCTGGAACAGGGGTGGCAATCAGCCCCAGCATTTT CAWNRGGNQPQHF
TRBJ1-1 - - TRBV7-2 TGTGCCAGCAGCTTATTAGGTTTACACGCGAACACTGAAGCTTTCTTT CASSLLGLHANTEAFF